This T cell receptor (beta chain) was recovered during a study of blood T cell repertoires in COVID-19. The wider study: Sources were T cells, B-cell-depleted T cells, or PBMCs; the material itself was cDNA or gDNA.

The cohort comprised adults aged roughly 18 to 95 years residing in under 25 US areas. Donors were grouped by their self-reported clinical history. Donors in Cohort 3 who had recovered were those with two negative PCRs, healthcare professional clearance, or resolution of their symptoms. This clone was counted at least ten times. Sequenced by immunoSEQ multiplex PCR; TCRdb stores in-frame clones only, minus some. The sample has some 500,000 clones; roughly 88% are singletons. CDR1 and CDR2 (germline): SGHRS, YFSETQ. The CDR3 totals 16 residues. Trimming removed 4 bases from V and 10 bases from J; junction bases left unmatched: 12.

The clonotype originates from a middle-aged woman who had recovered from COVID-19. The sample consisted of PBMCs or T cells enriched from blood (not recorded which). The chain recombines TRBV5-1 with TRBJ1-6; 9 positions agree with TRBD1. The CDR3 is CASSPQTGGTSSPLHF. The CDR3, as DNA: TGCGCCAGCAGCCCTCAGACAGGGGGAACGAGCTCACCCCTCCACTTT.